What follows are 11 T cell receptor beta chains derived from one specimen sequenced in a study of blood T cell repertoires in COVID-19. The data were produced by immunoSEQ multiplex PCR, yet TCRdb's version contains in-frame clones alone and is incomplete. The sample has about 47,000 clones, roughly 88% seen once; the top ten hold 9.5% to 15%. Source material: peripheral blood. The receptor set was obtained from a human donor with active COVID-19. The donor label of this sample is uncertain.

This clone occurred once. The chain recombines TRBV28 with TRBJ1-6; 8 positions match TRBD1. The CDR3 is made up of 15 amino acids. Germline CDR1 MDHEN, CDR2 SYDVKM. Losses at the gene ends were 5 bases for V and 7 bases for J; bases not matched to a gene: 7. The DNA for the CDR3 is TGTGCCAGCAGTATAGGACAGGGAGGAAATTCACCCCTCCACTTT. This sequence encodes CASSIGQGGNSPLHF.

CDR3 bases: TGTGCCAGCAGCGTAGGCGGGAGTAGGGCAGATACGCAGTATTTT. Translating gives CASSVGGSRADTQYF. V usage is TRBV9 and J usage is TRBJ2-3, with 7 positions matching TRBD2. V lost 0 bases and J lost 4; bases outside the gene matches: 5. The V gene's germline CDR1 is SGDLS and CDR2 YYNGEE. The CDR3 is 15 amino acids.

The rearrangement joins TRBV27 to TRBJ2-2; a possible D gene is TRBD1 (6 bases). The V and J ends lost 5 bases and 1 base respectively, with 14 bases between them. The CDR3 length is 16 residues. Germline lookup yields CDR1 MNHEY and CDR2 SMNVEV (reference sequence). CDR3 nucleotide sequence: TGTGCCAGCAGTCAATGGTTAGGGGGGAACACCGGGGAGCTGTTTTTT. Translated: CASSQWLGGNTGELFF.

The V call is TRBV25-1, the J call TRBJ2-3; 9 bases fit TRBD1. There are 18 residues in the CDR3. CDR1 and CDR2 (germline): MGHDK, SYGVNS. V lost 4 bases, J lost 1 base, and 12 bases stayed unmatched. Written as DNA, the CDR3 is TGTGCCAGCAGTGGCCGCCCTGGGACAGGGCTTCGCACAGATACGCAGTATTTT. Translation gives CASSGRPGTGLRTDTQYF.

The chain carries TRBV7-2 and TRBJ1-1; TRBD1 might be the D (5 bases). Trimming removed 5 bases at V and 2 bases at J, with 9 bases between. The CDR3 has 13 residues. CDR1 SGHTA and CDR2 FQGNSA come from the germline V gene. The CDR3 DNA reads TGTGCCAGCAGCGTCAGGGCTAACACTGAAGCTTTCTTT. Protein: CASSVRANTEAFF.

The chain is built from TRBV29-1 and TRBJ1-5, with a weak D call TRBD1 (5 bases). The CDR3 runs 13 residues. V lost 6 bases and J lost 7, with 16 bases in between. CDR1 and CDR2 (germline): SQVTM, ANQGSEA. For the CDR3, the DNA is TGCAGCGTGGCCCCCGGGGGAGGACAGCCCCAGCATTTT. Encoded protein: CSVAPGGGQPQHF.

The rearrangement joins TRBV7-2 to TRBJ2-3; 7 bases align to TRBD2. Trimming at V came to 1 base and at J to 4 bases, leaving 8 bases not matched to a gene. CDR3 length: 16 residues. Germline-derived CDR1 and CDR2 are SGHTA and FQGNSA. The CDR3 loop is CASSLVGGSGADTQYF. Here the CDR3 DNA reads TGTGCCAGCAGCTTAGTCGGCGGGAGTGGGGCAGATACGCAGTATTTT.

This clone was seen a single time. V gene TRBV18 combines with J gene TRBJ1-2; D is unresolved. There are 13 residues in the CDR3. Germline assignment: CDR1 KGHSH and CDR2 LQKENI. V dropped 3 bases and J dropped 3 bases, with 8 bases sitting between them. The CDR3 DNA reads TGTGCCAGCTCACCGGGCCAGGACTATGGCTACACCTTC. Translation gives CASSPGQDYGYTF.

The chain carries TRBV5-4 and TRBJ2-6; 7 bases line up with TRBD2. The length of the CDR3 is 19 residues. Germline values: CDR1 SGHNT, CDR2 YYREEE (reference sequence). With 6 bases clipped from V and 1 base from J, the junction kept 16 bases outside the gene matches. The CDR3 bases are TGTGCCAGCACCAATGGGAGGGCTCGATCGGGGTCTGGGGCCAACGTCCTGACTTTC. It specifies CASTNGRARSGSGANVLTF.

This clone was observed once. The rearrangement uses TRBV4-2 and TRBJ2-5; 14 nucleotides match TRBD2. V lost 0 bases to trimming and J lost 1 base; unmatched junction nucleotides: 7. Looked up from germline, CDR1 is LGHNA and CDR2 is YNFKEQ. This CDR3 spans 19 amino acids. This CDR3 reads CASSQEYRTSGRPQETQYF. The CDR3 DNA follows: TGTGCCAGCAGCCAAGAGTATAGGACTAGCGGGAGGCCCCAAGAGACCCAGTACTTC.

This clone was seen once. The chain is built from TRBV27 and TRBJ1-5; D unresolved. V gave up 0 bases and J gave up 6 bases, with 12 bases separating them. From germline, CDR1 is MNHEY and CDR2 SMNVEV (reference sequence). CDR3 length: 15 residues. The CDR3: CASSLSSVTVQPQHF. The CDR3 nucleotides are TGTGCCAGCAGTTTATCGTCGGTTACAGTTCAGCCCCAGCATTTT.